Below are 15 T cell receptor beta chains sequenced from a single sample in a study of OX40 agonist ivuxolimab in advanced cancers. Using immunoSEQ multiplex PCR, the repertoire was profiled, and TCRdb retains in-frame clones only, with some absent. The sample comprises fewer than 85,000 clones, about nine tenths of which are singletons, and around 0.44% rests with the top ten. The specimen comprised CD4+ or CD8+ T cells sorted from blood, sampled in a trial of the OX40 agonist ivuxolimab. Every receptor here comes from an adult with an advanced solid tumor such as melanoma, head and neck, liver or kidney cancer.

The gene calls are TRBV19 and TRBJ1-1, with a tentative D call TRBD1 (6 bases). CDR1 is LNHDA, CDR2 SQIVND, per germline (reference sequence). This CDR3 has 12 amino acids. V lost 7 bases to trimming and J lost 4 bases, with 10 bases between them. For the CDR3, the DNA is TGTGCCAGTACAGGGGCGGCCACTGAAGCTTTCTTT. It translates to CASTGAATEAFF.

The V and J genes are TRBV28 and TRBJ2-7, with D perhaps TRBD1 (6 bases). V shed 2 bases and J shed 4 bases, with 6 bases lying between them. The CDR3 covers 12 residues. From germline, CDR1 is MDHEN and CDR2 SYDVKM. The CDR3 DNA is TGTGCCAGCAGTTTACAGGGGTACGAGCAGTACTTC. Amino acid sequence: CASSLQGYEQYF.

The chain recombines TRBV11-2 with TRBJ2-7; 14 bases fit TRBD2. Germline CDR1 reads SGHAT; CDR2 reads FQNNGV. This CDR3 comprises 15 residues. The junction had 5 bases not matched to a gene; V was cut back by 4 bases and J by 6 bases. DNA for the CDR3: TGTGCCAGCAGCTCGCTGGGACTAGCGGGAGCCGAGCAGTACTTC. Amino acids: CASSSLGLAGAEQYF.

The chain joins TRBV6-5 to TRBJ2-1; D possibly corresponds to TRBD1 (5 bases). Germline assignment: CDR1 MNHEY and CDR2 SVGAGI. The CDR3 sequence is 14 residues long. Trimming removed 7 bases at V and 8 bases at J, with 18 bases between. The DNA for the CDR3 is TGTGCCAGCACCAACCTCGGACAATCCGATGAGCAGTTCTTC. It specifies CASTNLGQSDEQFF.

This sequence joins TRBV19 and TRBJ2-7, with D possibly matching TRBD1 (6 bases). Germline-derived CDR1 and CDR2 are LNHDA and SQIVND (reference sequence). V shed 6 bases and J shed 5 bases, with 14 bases lying between them. This CDR3 comprises 13 residues. CDR3 protein: CASSLTGQNEQYF. The CDR3, as DNA: TGTGCCAGTAGCCTGACAGGCCAGAACGAGCAGTACTTC.

The CDR3 protein is CASSEDGGQGVGPQHF. The CDR3 DNA is TGTGCCAGCAGTGAAGACGGCGGACAGGGCGTAGGGCCCCAGCATTTT. The rearrangement joins TRBV6-1 to TRBJ1-5; 8 positions match TRBD1. This CDR3 has 16 residues. Trimming removed 1 base from V and 9 bases from J; junction bases left unmatched: 11. Germline values: CDR1 MNHNS, CDR2 SASEGT.

The genes are TRBV6-6 and TRBJ1-2, with unresolved D. Germline CDR1 is MNHNY and CDR2 is SVGAGI (reference sequence). The CDR3 is 15 amino acids. The V and J ends lost 6 bases and 4 bases respectively, with 18 bases between them. The CDR3 nucleotides read TGTGCCAGCAGGGAGAGATCGGGTACTCTCTATGGCTACACCTTC. Its translation is CASRERSGTLYGYTF.

The V gene is TRBV6-5, the J gene TRBJ2-3; either TRBD1 or TRBD2 may fit D (6 bases each). The CDR3 extends over 15 amino acids. Deletions cut 5 bases from V and 8 bases from J, with 20 bases between. Per the germline V gene, CDR1 is MNHEY and CDR2 is SVGAGI. The chain's CDR3 is CASSPQAGGPSTQYF. The CDR3 DNA is TGTGCCAGCAGTCCACAGGCCGGGGGCCCCAGTACGCAGTATTTT.

The chain links TRBV19 to TRBJ1-2, with 7 bases matching TRBD1. Germline CDR1 LNHDA, CDR2 SQIVND (reference sequence). This CDR3 has 14 amino acids. The V and J ends lost 3 bases and 2 bases, in that order; junction bases with no gene match: 3. This CDR3 reads CASSIQQGNYGYTF. Here the CDR3 DNA reads TGTGCCAGTAGTATCCAACAGGGGAACTATGGCTACACCTTC.

The V and J genes are TRBV6-5 and TRBJ2-5, with TRBD2 as a possible D gene (6 bases). Germline CDR1 reads MNHEY; CDR2 reads SVGAGI. Trimming removed 0 bases at V and 4 bases at J, with 9 bases between. The CDR3 contains 14 residues. DNA for the CDR3: TGTGCCAGCAGTTACTCCGGAGGGTTAGAGACCCAGTACTTC. Translating gives CASSYSGGLETQYF.

This clone was recorded a few times. The rearrangement links TRBV28 to TRBJ1-2; D possibly corresponds to TRBD1 (5 bases). This CDR3 has 14 residues. Germline V gene lookup returns CDR1 MDHEN and CDR2 SYDVKM. V was cut by 3 bases and J by 3 bases, with 11 bases left in between. The CDR3 DNA follows: TGTGCCAGCAGTTTGCCGGGACGGGACTATGGCTACACCTTC. Its protein is CASSLPGRDYGYTF.

The V gene is TRBV9, the J gene TRBJ2-5; 10 nucleotides match TRBD1. The DNA matches TRBJ2-7 better at its end, which makes the J call doubtful. The CDR3 runs to 17 residues. Germline assignment: CDR1 SGDLS and CDR2 YYNGEE. The CDR3 reads CASSATLGTGAFYEQYF. DNA of the CDR3: TGTGCCAGCAGCGCAACACTGGGGACAGGGGCCTTCTACGAGCAGTACTTC.

This sequence joins TRBV2 and TRBJ2-7; 11 nucleotides align to TRBD1. The CDR3 covers 14 residues. Trimming cost V 7 bases and J 6 bases; bases outside gene matches: 8. Per the germline V gene, CDR1 is SNHLY and CDR2 is FYNNEI. CDR3 region: CASKLTGTGGEQYF. The DNA for the CDR3 is TGTGCCAGCAAACTAACCGGGACAGGGGGCGAGCAGTACTTC.

This chain connects TRBV19 to TRBJ1-1; D is possibly TRBD1 (5 bases). Trimming took 1 base from V and 4 from J, leaving 10 bases between them. The germline gives CDR1 LNHDA, CDR2 SQIVND (reference sequence). The CDR3 spans 14 residues. The CDR3 sequence is CASSIVWGGTEAFF. The CDR3 DNA reads as TGTGCCAGTAGTATAGTATGGGGCGGCACTGAAGCTTTCTTT.

The chain carries TRBV7-3 and TRBJ2-3; 8 positions agree with TRBD2. Germline V gene data show CDR1 as SGHTA and CDR2 as FQGTGA. CDR3 length: 15 residues. Germline trimming cut 1 base from V and 1 base from J; bases unmatched to any gene: 1. DNA of the CDR3: TGTGCCAGCAGCTTAAGTAGCGGGGGCACAGATACGCAGTATTTT. Residues: CASSLSSGGTDTQYF.